This T cell receptor beta chain was found in a study of blood T cell repertoires in COVID-19. Overall study context: Samples taken during acute and convalescent COVID-19 were collected in the United States, Italy and Spain. T cells, B-cell-depleted T cells, or PBMCs provided the cDNA or gDNA that served as material.

Germline trimming cut 3 bases from V and 1 base from J; bases unmatched to any gene: 13. Germline values: CDR1 DFQATT, CDR2 SNEGSKA (reference sequence). The CDR3 covers 17 residues. Generated by immunoSEQ multiplex PCR, the TCRdb table keeps only in-frame clones and is missing some. Of about 210,000 clones in the sample, roughly 80% are singletons; the top ten hold approximately 7.2%. The TCR comes from an older woman with acute or convalescent COVID-19. V and J are TRBV20-1 and TRBJ1-1; 8 bases are shared with TRBD1. The sample comprised peripheral blood. This chain's CDR3 is CSASQGAGGMGNTEAFF. The DNA for the CDR3 is TGCAGTGCTAGTCAAGGCGCAGGGGGCATGGGGAACACTGAAGCTTTCTTT.